This entry is about one TCR beta chain. Its specificity is not known. The CDR3 consists of 14 residues. Looked up from germline, CDR1 is SGHTA and CDR2 is FQGNSA. Trimming shortened V by 4 bases and J by 1 base, and 10 bases separated the two germline ends. The table came from immunoSEQ multiplex PCR; TCRdb's copy has only in-frame clones and leaves some out. The sample yields 70,000 to 75,000 clones, about 79% seen once. This sample stems from a study of OX40 agonist ivuxolimab in advanced cancers. The wider study: Of the patients, three showed partial responses, one with hepatocellular carcinoma and two with cutaneous melanoma.

General study findings and limits: Among T cells, CD8+ cells averaged more expanded clones than CD4+ cells.

The receptor was derived from an adult with an advanced solid tumor such as melanoma, head and neck, liver or kidney cancer. The J gene is TRBJ1-1, the V gene TRBV7-2, with D possibly being TRBD1 (5 bases). The source material was CD4+ or CD8+ T cells sorted from blood, sampled in a trial of the OX40 agonist ivuxolimab. CDR3 DNA sequence: TGTGCCAGCAGCTCGAGCAGGGAGAACACTGAAGCTTTCTTT. This encodes CASSSSRENTEAFF.